The 31 T cell receptor beta chains below come from one sample, sequenced in a study of cytotoxic CD8 clonotypes in ibrutinib-treated CLL. Sequenced by immunoSEQ multiplex PCR; TCRdb stores in-frame clones only, minus some. The table has about 130,000 clones, 70% to 90% seen once. Sample: PBMCs, taken after 24 months of ibrutinib treatment. Receptor source: a human donor with chronic lymphocytic leukemia.

The CDR3 DNA reads TGTGCCAGCAGCCCAGGGGGGAGCACAGATACGCAGTATTTT. Translating gives CASSPGGSTDTQYF. This chain uses TRBV28 with TRBJ2-3; possibly TRBD1 for D (7 bases). V was cut by 6 bases and J by 0 bases, with 10 bases left in between. The germline V gene has CDR1 MDHEN and CDR2 SYDVKM. The CDR3 extends over 14 amino acids.

V gene TRBV5-6 combines with J gene TRBJ2-4; a weak D match, TRBD1 (5 bases). The CDR3 sequence is 15 residues long. Trimming cost V 0 bases and J 0 bases, with 7 bases left between them. The germline CDR1 and CDR2 sequences are SGHDT and YYEEEE. CDR3 nucleotide sequence: TGTGCCAGCAGCTTGGTCGACAGAGCCAAAAACATTCAGTACTTC. It yields the protein CASSLVDRAKNIQYF.

The chain recombines TRBV6-6 with TRBJ2-2; D gene ambiguous. Deletions cut 4 bases from V and 1 base from J, with 10 bases between. The germline V gene encodes CDR1 MNHNY and CDR2 SVGAGI (reference sequence). The CDR3 sequence is 15 residues long. In DNA, the CDR3 is TGTGCCAGCAGTTCTGGATACAAGAACACCGGGGAGCTGTTTTTT. Its translation: CASSSGYKNTGELFF.

The rearrangement links TRBV21-1 to TRBJ1-3; the D call of TRBD1 is as the table states it, not checked on the DNA. TRBV21-1 is reported as a pseudogene. The CDR3 is made up of 13 amino acids. CDR3 in DNA: TGTGCCATGTCGACCAGGTCTGGAAACACCATATATTTT. Its translation: CAMSTRSGNTIYF.

The chain couples TRBV6-1 to TRBJ2-2; perhaps TRBD1 as D (6 bases). Germline V gives CDR1 MNHNS, CDR2 SASEGT. There are 13 residues in the CDR3. Trimming left V 2 bases short and J 7 bases short, with 8 bases between. The CDR3 spells CASSERGSGELFF. The CDR3 DNA reads as TGTGCCAGCAGTGAAAGGGGGAGCGGGGAGCTGTTTTTT.

The chain employs TRBV4-1 and TRBJ1-3; unclear D gene. The CDR3 contains 17 residues. The V end lost 1 base, the J end lost 0 bases, and 13 bases lay between the germline ends. Per germline, CDR1 MGHRA and CDR2 YSYEKL. The CDR3 bases are TGCGCCAGCAGCCAAGTACCCACCTCCAGCTCTGGAAACACCATATATTTT. This translates into CASSQVPTSSSGNTIYF.

This clone appeared a few times. The V gene is TRBV14, the J gene TRBJ1-2; TRBD1 agrees at 7 bases. V gave up 4 bases and J gave up 8 bases; unmatched junction bases: 16. Germline loops: CDR1 SGHDN, CDR2 FVKESK. This CDR3 has 16 amino acids. The CDR3 loop reads CASSRAVGRGAGGYTF. CDR3 nucleotides: TGTGCCAGCAGCCGGGCCGTCGGCAGGGGGGCTGGGGGCTACACCTTC.

V and J are TRBV2 and TRBJ2-1; D unclear. CDR1 is SNHLY and CDR2 is FYNNEI in the germline V gene. CDR3 length: 13 amino acids. V gave up 2 bases and J gave up 10 bases, with 12 bases separating them. For the CDR3, the DNA is TGTGCCAGCAGTGAATTCGGCGGTGCCGAGCAGTTCTTC. Its translation: CASSEFGGAEQFF.

The table lists this clone with a count of one. The rearrangement links TRBV4-3 to TRBJ1-2; possible D gene TRBD1, 5 bases. The CDR3 runs to 13 residues. The V end lost 0 bases, the J end lost 7 bases, and 9 bases lay between the germline ends. Looked up from germline, CDR1 is LGHNA and CDR2 is YSLEER. The CDR3: CASSQEEGFGYTF. CDR3 DNA: TGCGCCAGCAGCCAAGAGGAGGGGTTTGGCTACACCTTC.

This clone was counted a single time. V and J are TRBV12-5 and TRBJ2-1; D gene ambiguous. V lost 5 bases and J 5 bases, leaving 4 bases between the germline ends. The germline V gene encodes CDR1 LGHNT and CDR2 FRNRAP. The CDR3 covers 11 residues. Here the CDR3 reads CASGIDNEQFF. CDR3 DNA sequence: TGTGCTAGTGGTATAGACAATGAGCAGTTCTTC.

This chain joins TRBV10-3 and TRBJ2-7; D could derive from TRBD1 or TRBD2 (5 bases each). The CDR3 is made up of 14 amino acids. Germline values: CDR1 ENHRY, CDR2 SYGVKD. With 5 bases removed from V and 5 bases from J, the gap between germline ends came to 16 bases. The CDR3 sequence: CAISYDPRDHEQYF. The CDR3, as DNA: TGTGCCATCAGTTACGACCCCAGGGACCACGAGCAGTACTTC.

This clone has just one count. J is TRBJ2-1 and V is TRBV6-5; D call uncertain. The V and J ends lost 5 bases and 5 bases respectively, with 10 bases between them. The CDR3 has 13 amino acids. Germline CDR1 MNHEY, CDR2 SVGAGI. Here the CDR3 DNA reads TGTGCCAGCAGTGGCCAGGTCCACAATGAGCAGTTCTTC. It translates to CASSGQVHNEQFF.

This chain joins TRBV4-2 and TRBJ1-4; D uncertain. Trimming took 0 bases from V and 3 from J, leaving 20 bases between them. Germline V gene data show CDR1 as LGHNA and CDR2 as YNFKEQ. The CDR3 extends over 19 amino acids. DNA of the CDR3: TGTGCCAGCAGCCAAGAAATTAGGCTTCTGGTCGTCCCTAATGAAAAACTGTTTTTT. Its translation: CASSQEIRLLVVPNEKLFF.

In DNA form, the CDR3 reads TGTGCCAGCAGTTTAAACCCTCGGGGGGGCCGTCAGACCCAGTACTTC. It yields the protein CASSLNPRGGRQTQYF. This chain uses TRBV27 with TRBJ2-5; 8 positions agree with TRBD2. CDR1 is MNHEY and CDR2 is SMNVEV in the germline V gene (reference sequence). The V and J ends lost 2 bases and 6 bases, in that order; junction bases with no gene match: 11. There are 16 residues in the CDR3.

The chain combines TRBV9 with TRBJ2-1, with 7 positions matching TRBD1. This CDR3 has 15 residues. Germline V gene lookup returns CDR1 SGDLS and CDR2 YYNGEE. Losses at the gene ends were 2 bases for V and 4 bases for J; bases not matched to a gene: 6. CDR3 bases: TGTGCCAGCAGCGTCGGACAGGCAAAATACAATGAGCAGTTCTTC. This translates into CASSVGQAKYNEQFF.

This clone was observed a few times. CDR3 amino acids: CASRTPQSDGGSPLHF. The CDR3 coding sequence is TGTGCCAGTAGGACTCCCCAATCGGACGGAGGTTCACCCCTCCACTTT. The chain combines TRBV19 with TRBJ1-6; D gene uncertain. Trimming shortened V by 6 bases and J by 9 bases, and 21 bases separated the two germline ends. This CDR3 comprises 16 residues. The V gene's germline CDR1 is LNHDA and CDR2 SQIVND (reference sequence).

The gene calls are TRBV18 and TRBJ1-5; 7 positions agree with TRBD1. This CDR3 spans 14 amino acids. With 10 bases clipped from V and 10 bases from J, the junction kept 16 bases outside the gene matches. The germline gives CDR1 KGHSH, CDR2 LQKENI. Here the CDR3 DNA reads TGTGCCACCGGTGAGGGCTCAGGGGGGGACCCCCAGCATTTT. This sequence encodes CATGEGSGGDPQHF.

The V and J genes are TRBV6-5 and TRBJ1-2; D not resolved. The germline V gene encodes CDR1 MNHEY and CDR2 SVGAGI. The CDR3 contains 14 residues. With 0 bases removed from V and 2 bases from J, the gap between germline ends came to 7 bases. CDR3 in DNA: TGTGCCAGCAGTTACTCGAGAAGAAACTATGGCTACACCTTC. It translates to CASSYSRRNYGYTF.

The CDR3 here is CAISDRASGSIYEQYF. The CDR3 nucleotides are TGTGCCATCAGTGATAGGGCTAGCGGGAGTATCTACGAGCAGTACTTC. V gene TRBV10-3 combines with J gene TRBJ2-7, with 10 bases lining up with TRBD2. The CDR3 is made up of 16 amino acids. J gave up 3 bases and V 3 bases, and 8 bases lay outside the gene matches. The germline V gene encodes CDR1 ENHRY and CDR2 SYGVKD.

The chain has TRBV27 and TRBJ2-7; no clear D. The CDR3 is 16 amino acids. Germline loops: CDR1 MNHEY, CDR2 SMNVEV (reference sequence). V shed 6 bases and J shed 2 bases, with 20 bases lying between them. CDR3 DNA sequence: TGTGCCAGCAGGGGCAAGGCCGTGGGTCGGACCTACGAGCAGTACTTC. Translation: CASRGKAVGRTYEQYF.

This clone has more than one count but fewer than ten. V is TRBV27 and J is TRBJ1-4, with 10 bases aligning to TRBD1. With 10 bases clipped from V and 3 bases from J, the junction kept 20 bases outside the gene matches. Germline V CDR1 and CDR2: MNHEY, SMNVEV (reference sequence). The CDR3 has 19 amino acids. The CDR3 spells CATARFTGTGDGSNEKLFF. The CDR3 DNA sequence: TGTGCCACGGCCCGCTTCACCGGGACAGGGGATGGTTCTAATGAAAAACTGTTTTTT.

This clone has more than one count but fewer than ten. The V call is TRBV12-2, the J call TRBJ1-5; the tabulated D call, TRBD1, remains unverified against the DNA. TRBV12-2 represents a pseudogene. The length of the CDR3 is 14 residues. The CDR3 reads CASRLTESNQPQHF. DNA of the CDR3: TGTGCAAGTCGCCTGACAGAAAGCAATCAGCCCCAGCATTTT.

The gene calls are TRBV5-6 and TRBJ1-1; TRBD1 matches 9 bases. CDR3 size: 15 residues. Germline-derived CDR1 and CDR2 are SGHDT and YYEEEE. J gave up 6 bases and V 2 bases, and 8 bases lay outside the gene matches. CDR3 loop: CASSFRDRELAEAFF. CDR3 bases: TGTGCCAGCAGCTTCCGGGACAGGGAACTTGCTGAAGCTTTCTTT.

The chain recombines TRBV29-1 with TRBJ2-1; perhaps TRBD2 as D (5 bases). Trimming shortened V by 4 bases and J by 12 bases, and 16 bases separated the two germline ends. This CDR3 has 12 amino acids. Germline V gives CDR1 SQVTM, CDR2 ANQGSEA. The CDR3: CSVAPAAGRQFF. The CDR3, as DNA: TGCAGCGTTGCCCCAGCGGCCGGTCGGCAGTTCTTC.

This chain connects TRBV28 to TRBJ1-5; 8 bases agree with TRBD1. Germline values: CDR1 MDHEN, CDR2 SYDVKM. J was trimmed by 5 bases and V by 2 bases; bases with no gene match: 5. This CDR3 comprises 15 residues. The CDR3 sequence: CASSLATTGDQPQHF. CDR3 in DNA: TGTGCCAGCAGTTTAGCAACGACAGGGGATCAGCCCCAGCATTTT.

Concerning this clone: An end of the junction does not agree with germline; a read error may underlie this. J is TRBJ2-7 and V is TRBV7-7; a weak D match, TRBD2 (5 bases). The CDR3 runs to 14 residues. In germline, CDR1 is SSHAT, CDR2 FNYEAQ (reference sequence). CDR3 nucleotides: TGTGCTAGCAGCCCCGCCGGGAAGACCTACGAGCAGTACTTC. Protein: CASSPAGKTYEQYF.

The chain links TRBV18 to TRBJ1-1; perhaps TRBD1 as D (6 bases). V was clipped by 1 base and J by 6 bases, with 12 bases between them. Germline loops: CDR1 KGHSH, CDR2 LQKENI. The CDR3 is 14 amino acids. The CDR3 sequence: CASSPQQGWAEAFF. The CDR3 nucleotides are TGTGCCAGCTCACCACAGCAGGGGTGGGCTGAAGCTTTCTTT.

The genes are TRBV27 and TRBJ2-2; no clear D gene. CDR1 MNHEY and CDR2 SMNVEV come from the germline V gene (reference sequence). This CDR3 is built from 13 residues. V gave up 1 base and J gave up 7 bases, with 7 bases separating them. The CDR3 DNA sequence: TGTGCCAGCAGTTTATATCCGAACGGGGAGCTGTTTTTT. Translation: CASSLYPNGELFF.

The chain has TRBV4-2 and TRBJ1-3; possible D gene TRBD1, 6 bases. This CDR3 is built from 16 residues. The germline V gene has CDR1 LGHNA and CDR2 YNFKEQ. Trimming took off 0 bases at V and 0 bases at J, with 9 bases between the two ends. The CDR3 sequence is CASSQDRGDSGNTIYF. CDR3 coding DNA: TGTGCCAGCAGCCAAGACAGGGGCGACTCTGGAAACACCATATATTTT.

This clone has only a few counts. The chain employs TRBV7-2 and TRBJ1-6; D is possibly TRBD1 (5 bases). The CDR3 totals 15 residues. V was shortened by 2 bases and J by 6 bases, with 11 bases between the two germline ends. Germline lookup yields CDR1 SGHTA and CDR2 FQGNSA. CDR3 loop: CASSLRGNPNSPLHF. The CDR3 nucleotides read TGTGCCAGCAGCTTAAGGGGCAACCCTAATTCACCCCTCCACTTT.

The chain has TRBV6-5 and TRBJ1-1, with D uncertain. CDR3 length equals 11 residues. V dropped 6 bases and J dropped 8 bases, with 10 bases sitting between them. The germline V gene has CDR1 MNHEY and CDR2 SVGAGI. The CDR3 DNA sequence: TGTGCCAGCAGCGCAGGAGACGAAGCTTTCTTT. Its translation: CASSAGDEAFF.